This T cell receptor (beta chain) was captured in a study of vaccination effects on CD4 cells after COVID-19 (dated by TCRdb to between 2021 and 2023). About the full investigation: Two doses of either the BNT162b2 or the mRNA-1273 mRNA SARS-CoV-2 vaccine were administered to participants. In a couple of convalescent patients, pre-vaccine samples were collected 16 days and one week ahead of the first dose, 142 and 148 days after COVID-19 diagnosis. The study compared SARS-CoV-2 spike-specific CD4+ TCR repertoires before and after mRNA vaccination in COVID-19 convalescent patients and infection-naive vaccine recipients. A total of 10 COVID-19 convalescent patients and 4 SARS-CoV-2-naive healthy vaccine recipients were included in the full study. In the study, cultures from other donors were sequenced using the Oncomine TCR Beta short-read assay on an Illumina iSeq 100.

To identify antigen-specific CD4+ T cell clonotypes by their expansion, the ViraFEST assay first stimulated PBMC with viral peptide pools and then applied TCR sequencing. After around 11 days of culture, CD4+ T cells were isolated with the EasySep CD4+ T cell isolation kit. Convalescent patients had PCR-confirmed SARS-CoV-2 infection between March and December 2020, before Alpha, Beta and Delta variants emerged in the United States. Each well held under 2.5 million PBMC cultured in IMDM containing approximately 5% human AB serum, 9.5 to 10 IU/ml IL-2 and gentamicin, along with approximately 10 ug/ml peptides. A peptide pool from HIV-1 Nef was used as the negative control culture condition. On days 3 and 7, half of the culture medium was replaced with fresh IL-2-containing medium. Unless otherwise noted, each peptide stimulation condition was cultured in triplicate wells. Using Ficoll-Paque Plus gradient centrifugation, PBMC were separated from whole blood and then either used fresh or cryopreserved at -140C. The QIAamp micro DNA kit was used to extract genomic DNA from the cultured CD4+ T cells.

Notes on this clone: The antigen it binds to is not known. Base qualities are not at hand, and no much larger clone is one base apart.

Study-level results and caveats: The study was limited by a small number of convalescent patients and lacked early post-infection timepoints. Clones induced by infection and clones induced by vaccination both contracted markedly at late timepoints after vaccination, which fits with T cell responses waning over time. In convalescent patients, the post-vaccine spike-reactive repertoire was composed mainly of new vaccine-induced clones that were largely distinct from infection-induced clones.

Library prep was done by the immunoSEQ multiplex PCR assay. DNA from the cultured, isolated CD4+ T cells was subjected to TCR beta CDR3 sequencing. As for the authors' bioinformatics: Non-productive TCR sequences were discarded, and reads were trimmed to the CDR3 region, with only CDR3s of 7 or more amino acids retained. Antigen-specific clonotypes were identified using the MANAFEST web app by comparison of expansion in peptide wells against reference cultures. To be called positive, a clone needed expansion at FDR<0.05 compared with the reference and with all other wells, an odds ratio greater than 5, and a frequency greater than 0.1% in two replicate wells. Clonotypes significantly expanded in SARS-CoV-2 spike wells and in at least one common cold coronavirus spike condition were defined as cross-reactive. CDR3 similarity was assessed by Levenshtein distance using the stringdist R package, and unrooted trees were constructed with ape in R 3.6.1. TCRdb stores this immuneACCESS table with in-frame sequences only. Part of the clones is absent; in the studies checked, under half of the shortfall reflects unresolved V genes, and no reason is known for the rest. The V and J calls and clone size are taken from that table; D and trimming were inferred from the DNA. The sample table records 63,000 or so clones; 65% to 75% of these occur just once. The top ten clonotypes cover 5% to 6% of the sample.

The germline V gene specifies SGHTA as CDR1 and FQGNSA as CDR2. Including cysteine and phenylalanine, the CDR3 has 14 amino acids. Only the CDR3 DNA is retained, 42 bases long and in frame from the first base. Relative to germline, V is 7 bases shorter and J is 2 bases shorter, with 15 bases between their ends. The receptor chain draws on TRBV7-2 and TRBJ2-7; the D segment is perhaps TRBD1 or TRBD2, each sharing 6 matched bases. The clonotype was recovered from a human donor who had a prior SARS-CoV-2 infection. The sample here was CD4+ T cells from PBMCs cultured with HIV peptides, taken before COVID-19 vaccination. The sample's cell subset or site label is to be understood as: HIV-1 Nef peptide pool negative control/reference culture. The DNA sequence is as follows: TGTGCCAGCAACCGGGGGCCGGGAGCCTACGAGCAGTACTTC. Translated, this gives CASNRGPGAYEQYF.